A selection of T cell receptor beta chains follows, all from one sample in a study of blood T cell repertoires in COVID-19. Libraries were prepared by immunoSEQ multiplex PCR; TCRdb keeps only in-frame clonotypes and omits some of them. The table has around 200,000 clones, 85% to 90% seen once. Material for sequencing was PBMCs or T cells enriched from blood (not recorded which). All receptors derive from a man in his thirties or forties who had recovered from COVID-19. The CDR3 runs from the conserved cysteine through the conserved F or W. The D gene is left open where the match is weak. Size values are once, few and many counts, or a class for expanded clones, and some rows have none.

TRBJ1-4	.	.	TRBV4-1	CASSQDRFWGPPTNEKLFF	TGCGCCAGCAGCCAAGACCGATTCTGGGGGCCCCCAACTAATGAAAAACTGTTTTTT
TRBJ1-1	.	TRBD1	TRBV5-6	CASRVDRERATEAFF	TGTGCCAGCAGGGTGGACAGGGAGAGGGCCACTGAAGCTTTCTTT
TRBJ2-3	.	.	TRBV28	CASSLLSKSRGITDTQYF	TGTGCCAGCAGTTTATTGTCCAAATCGCGGGGAATCACAGATACGCAGTATTTT
TRBJ2-7	.	.	TRBV5-1	CASSSSGTSYEQYF	TGCGCCAGCAGCTCCTCCGGGACATCCTACGAGCAGTACTTC
TRBJ2-5	.	TRBD2	TRBV6-2/TRBV6-3	CASSYGLAGGTQYF	TGTGCCAGCAGTTATGGGCTAGCGGGGGGGACCCAGTACTTC
TRBJ2-5	.	TRBD2	TRBV28	CASSPLREGQETQYF	TGTGCCAGCAGCCCATTGCGGGAGGGGCAAGAGACCCAGTACTTC
TRBJ2-3	.	TRBD2	TRBV7-2	CASSSPSGRALDTQYF	TGTGCCAGCAGCTCCCCTAGCGGGAGGGCCCTTGATACGCAGTATTTT
TRBJ1-2	.	TRBD1	TRBV12-3/TRBV12-4	CASTRDRSYGYTF	TGTGCCAGCACTAGGGACAGGAGCTATGGCTACACCTTC
TRBJ2-2	once	TRBD2	TRBV14	CASSPRLAGATGELFF	TGTGCCAGCAGCCCAAGACTAGCGGGGGCCACCGGGGAGCTGTTTTTT
TRBJ2-7	once	.	TRBV6-5	CASRAQVSEQYF	TGTGCCAGCAGGGCGCAGGTCTCCGAGCAGTACTTC
TRBJ1-5	.	TRBD1	TRBV19	CASSRDRGDASSNQPQHF	TGTGCCAGTAGTAGGGACAGGGGCGACGCTTCCAGCAATCAGCCCCAGCATTTT
TRBJ1-2	.	.	TRBV21-1	CASSSDRGYGYTF	TGTGCCAGCAGCAGTGACAGGGGCTATGGCTACACCTTC
TRBJ2-1	few	TRBD2	TRBV9	CASSVPRGGSPSGSFSYNEQFF	TGTGCCAGCAGCGTCCCTAGGGGGGGTTCCCCTAGCGGGTCCTTCTCCTACAATGAGCAGTTCTTC
TRBJ2-2	.	TRBD1	TRBV12-3/TRBV12-4	CVIQGAFGELFF	TGTGTTATACAGGGGGCGTTCGGGGAGCTGTTTTTT
TRBJ1-6	.	TRBD1	TRBV9	CASSVGQGNSPLHF	TGTGCCAGCAGCGTAGGACAGGGAAATTCACCCCTCCACTTT
TRBJ2-5	.	TRBD2	TRBV2	CASLGTSGGSAQETQYF	TGTGCCAGCCTCGGGACTAGCGGGGGGTCCGCCCAAGAGACCCAGTACTTC
TRBJ1-1	.	.	TRBV19	CASSLLGIAFF	TGTGCCAGTAGTTTACTCGGGATAGCTTTCTTT
TRBJ2-1	.	.	TRBV19	CASSTVTRNVYNEQFF	TGTGCCAGTAGTACGGTAACTAGAAACGTCTACAATGAGCAGTTCTTC
TRBJ2-2	.	TRBD2	TRBV7-9	CASSRLLSGGPPNTGELFF	TGTGCCAGCAGCCGCCTTCTAAGCGGGGGACCCCCGAACACCGGGGAGCTGTTTTTT
TRBJ2-7	.	TRBD2	TRBV5-4	CASSLGLAGGPSPYEQYF	TGTGCCAGCAGCCTAGGACTAGCGGGAGGGCCTTCACCATACGAGCAGTACTTC
TRBJ1-1	.	.	TRBV19	CASSPYGIVEAFF	TGTGCCAGTAGCCCTTACGGGATCGTTGAAGCTTTCTTT
TRBJ1-4	.	TRBD1	TRBV6-5	CASSSGTANEKLFF	TGTGCCAGCAGTTCCGGGACAGCGAATGAAAAACTGTTTTTT
TRBJ1-2	.	TRBD1	TRBV5-4	CASSATGRYTF	TGTGCCAGCAGCGCGACAGGGCGCTACACCTTC
TRBJ1-4	.	.	TRBV12-2	CASRLDRPGEKLFF	TGTGCAAGTCGCTTAGACCGACCGGGAGAAAAACTGTTTTTT
TRBJ1-1	.	.	TRBV3-1/TRBV3-2	CASSQAFRQNTEAFF	TGTGCCAGCAGCCAAGCATTCCGACAGAACACTGAAGCTTTCTTT
TRBJ2-1	.	TRBD2	TRBV6-2/TRBV6-3	CASSSGLAGVPGEFF	TGTGCCAGCAGCTCGGGACTAGCGGGGGTCCCGGGAGAGTTCTTC
TRBJ2-3	.	TRBD1	TRBV6-5	CASSFRQGGADTQYF	TGTGCCAGCAGTTTCCGACAGGGGGGGGCAGATACGCAGTATTTT